This TCR beta chain comes out of a study of T cells in Graves' hyperthyroidism and ophthalmopathy. General observations from the study: Ophthalmopathy was identified by the model a median about 6 months ahead of onset.

Reasons for excluding patients were uncontrolled infection, other autoimmune disease, pregnancy or lactation. Diagnoses were established using clinical symptoms, serum thyroxine and TRAb, thyroid ultrasound and orbital computed tomography. Fresh peripheral blood, roughly 10 ml, was the source of the PBMCs. The V end lost 3 bases, the J end lost 6 bases, and 9 bases lay between the germline ends. The CDR3 totals 12 residues. The germline CDR1 and CDR2 sequences are DFQATT and SNEGSKA (reference sequence). Amplification of TCR beta CDR3 regions used RNA as the template. HTBI primers drove first-round RT-PCR of the TCR CDR3. TCRdb processed the multiplex PCR reads anew with MiXCR; each CDR3 protein has one entry. The sample lists hundreds of thousands of distinct CDR3 sequences, more than 15% occurring once. This clonotype was counted at least ten times. Its target is not known.

The chain combines TRBV20-1 with TRBJ1-5; D is undetermined. The sequence was collected from a woman aged 18-29 years with Graves' ophthalmopathy. The sample taken for sequencing was blood. The CDR3 DNA sequence: TGCAGTGCTAGCCCGACATCTCAGCCCCAGCATTTT. Its protein product is CSASPTSQPQHF.